This passage covers 22 T cell receptor beta chains from one sample sequenced in a study of cytomegalovirus exposure and HLA in healthy donors. Researchers ran the PCR with 60 Vbeta and 13 Jbeta primers. Repertoires were generated with immunoSEQ multiplex PCR, while TCRdb's copy carries only in-frame clones and drops some. This sample carries about 140,000 clones, 75% to 80% of them seen once, and the ten largest clones take around 1.7%. The material sequenced was PBMCs. The receptors derive from a female donor in good health and CMV-seronegative.

The CDR3 sequence is CAWSGTGRDEQYF. CDR3 DNA sequence: TGTGCCTGGAGTGGGACAGGGCGGGACGAGCAGTACTTC. This chain links TRBV30 with TRBJ2-7; 8 bases match TRBD1. The length of the CDR3 is 13 residues. Germline V lookup: CDR1 GTSNPN, CDR2 SVGIG (reference sequence). V shed 1 base, J shed 5 bases, and the junction held 4 bases outside the gene matches.

The CDR3 bases are TGTGCCAGCAGTTTATTTCGGGGGAGTGAAAAACTGTTTTTT. Protein: CASSLFRGSEKLFF. The V gene is TRBV27, the J gene TRBJ1-4; D is possibly TRBD1 (5 bases). The CDR3 is 14 amino acids. The germline gives CDR1 MNHEY, CDR2 SMNVEV (reference sequence). Trimming left V 1 base short and J 7 bases short, with 10 bases between.

The rearrangement joins TRBV28 to TRBJ1-1; 8 nucleotides agree with TRBD1. Trimming took 5 bases from V and 7 from J; bases not matched to a gene: 15. Germline assignment: CDR1 MDHEN and CDR2 SYDVKM. The CDR3 is 16 residues long. The CDR3 nucleotides read TGTGCCAGCAGTCCTCCCCTGGGACAGGAGAACCGTGAAGCTTTCTTT. Translating gives CASSPPLGQENREAFF.

The chain is built from TRBV5-1 and TRBJ1-2, with 9 positions matching TRBD1. The CDR3 is 14 amino acids. Losses at the gene ends were 0 bases for V and 8 bases for J; bases not matched to a gene: 5. CDR1 SGHRS and CDR2 YFSETQ come from the germline V gene. The CDR3 is CASSLGDRAGGYTF. In DNA, the CDR3 is TGCGCCAGCAGCTTGGGGGACAGGGCGGGAGGCTACACCTTC.

The rearrangement links TRBV6-6 to TRBJ2-5, with D maybe TRBD2 (5 bases). The CDR3 sequence is 15 residues long. Between the trimmed V and J ends, which lost 6 bases and 7 bases, there was a span of 21 bases. CDR1 MNHNY and CDR2 SVGAGI come from the germline V gene (reference sequence). The CDR3 reads CASSRGLEVPWTQYF. CDR3 DNA: TGTGCCAGCAGCCGAGGACTTGAGGTGCCTTGGACCCAGTACTTC.

This clone occurred a few times. This chain connects TRBV27 to TRBJ1-2, with TRBD1 matching over 7 bases. The CDR3 contains 14 residues. Germline lookup yields CDR1 MNHEY and CDR2 SMNVEV (reference sequence). J was trimmed by 0 bases and V by 3 bases; bases with no gene match: 1. The CDR3 loop reads CASSFQGANYGYTF. In DNA form, the CDR3 reads TGTGCCAGCAGTTTCCAGGGGGCTAACTATGGCTACACCTTC.

The rearrangement uses TRBV30 and TRBJ2-7; weak D call: TRBD1 (6 bases). CDR1 is GTSNPN, CDR2 SVGIG, per germline (reference sequence). The CDR3 sequence is 13 residues long. The V end lost 3 bases, the J end lost 3 bases, and 12 bases lay between the germline ends. The CDR3 loop is CAWSGGQHYEQYF. CDR3 coding DNA: TGTGCCTGGAGCGGCGGACAGCACTACGAGCAGTACTTC.

The chain is built from TRBV9 and TRBJ2-5; 9 nucleotides match TRBD2. The CDR3 is 16 amino acids. The junction had 10 bases not matched to a gene; V was cut back by 4 bases and J by 3 bases. CDR1 SGDLS and CDR2 YYNGEE come from the germline V gene. CDR3 sequence (DNA): TGTGCCAGCAGCCCTCGCTTAGCGGGAGTAGAAGAGACCCAGTACTTC. It translates to CASSPRLAGVEETQYF.

This rearrangement joins TRBV7-9 to TRBJ1-6; D gene unclear. The CDR3 length is 14 residues. From germline, CDR1 is SEHNR and CDR2 FQNEAQ (reference sequence). Trimming pared 3 bases from V and 9 bases from J, leaving 12 bases between. The CDR3 DNA reads as TGTGCCAGCAGCTTGGGCAGTACTAGTTCACCCCTCCACTTT. Encoded protein: CASSLGSTSSPLHF.

This rearrangement joins TRBV6-1 to TRBJ2-5; D uncertain. The DNA end is a closer match to TRBJ2-7, so the J assignment may be wrong. Germline V gene lookup returns CDR1 MNHNS and CDR2 SASEGT. This CDR3 comprises 14 residues. The CDR3 DNA sequence: TGTGCCAGCACGGGTTCCCATCCCCCCTACGAGCAGTACTTC. This encodes CASTGSHPPYEQYF.

The V call is TRBV6-1, the J call TRBJ2-7; the match to TRBD2 covers 7 bases. There are 14 residues in the CDR3. V dropped 6 bases and J dropped 4; count of bases not matched to a gene: 9. Germline V gene lookup returns CDR1 MNHNS and CDR2 SASEGT. CDR3: CASSRDYSIYEQYF. As DNA, the CDR3 is TGTGCCAGCAGCCGGGACTATTCCATTTACGAGCAGTACTTC.

The rearrangement joins TRBV6-6 to TRBJ2-1; 12 bases map to TRBD2. J lost 6 bases, V lost 8 bases, and 8 bases had no gene match. CDR3 length equals 15 residues. Germline V gene sequence: CDR1 MNHNY, CDR2 SVGAGI (reference sequence). As DNA, the CDR3 is TGTGCCAGCGGACTAGCGGGATCCCGGGGCAATGAGCAGTTCTTC. It translates to CASGLAGSRGNEQFF.

This chain joins TRBV29-1 and TRBJ1-6; D is unresolved. The germline gives CDR1 SQVTM, CDR2 ANQGSEA. This CDR3 region has 13 residues. The V gene lost 6 bases and the J gene lost 1 base, with 7 bases spanning the gap. The CDR3: CSVGDSYNSPLHF. DNA of the CDR3: TGCAGCGTGGGAGATTCCTATAATTCACCCCTCCACTTT. The full variable domain, rest sourced from reference TRBV29-1 and TRBJ1-6, is SAVISQKPSRDICQRGTSLTIQCQVDSQVTMMFWYRQQPGQSLTLIATANQGSEATYESGFVIDKFPISRPNLTFSTLTVSNMSPEDSSIYLCSVGDSYNSPLHFGNGTRLTVT.

The chain is built from TRBV6-4 and TRBJ2-1; 12 bases are shared with TRBD2. The trim removed 6 bases at V and 8 bases at J, leaving 14 bases unmatched. This CDR3 spans 17 amino acids. Germline CDR1 reads MRHNA; CDR2 reads SNTAGT. CDR3 amino acids: CASRIDGLAGNWYEQFF. The DNA for the CDR3 is TGTGCCAGCAGGATAGATGGACTAGCGGGAAATTGGTATGAGCAGTTCTTC.

This clone was counted only a few times. The chain combines TRBV6-6 with TRBJ2-1; D not resolved. The CDR3 runs to 13 residues. The germline V and J ends were trimmed by 8 bases and 0 bases, with 8 bases remaining between them. Germline CDR1 reads MNHNY; CDR2 reads SVGAGI (reference sequence). The CDR3 sequence: CASSPGSYNEQFF. CDR3 sequence (DNA): TGTGCCAGCTCCCCGGGCTCCTACAATGAGCAGTTCTTC.

This clone was observed a single time. The same CDR3 also results from other DNA sequences found in this sample. J is TRBJ1-3 and V is TRBV9; TRBD1 agrees at 9 bases. V trimming: 4 bases; J trimming: 0 bases; junction bases outside the gene matches: 5. From germline, CDR1 is SGDLS and CDR2 YYNGEE. CDR3 size: 16 residues. Written as DNA, the CDR3 is TGTGCCAGCAGCCCACAGGGGGCGTACTCTGGAAACACCATATATTTT. Translation: CASSPQGAYSGNTIYF.

This chain links TRBV7-2 with TRBJ1-1; possibly TRBD1 for D (6 bases). Trimming pared 5 bases from V and 3 bases from J, leaving 16 bases between. Germline V gene lookup returns CDR1 SGHTA and CDR2 FQGNSA. This CDR3 is built from 15 residues. The CDR3 region is CASSTKQGSYTEAFF. As DNA, the CDR3 is TGTGCCAGCAGCACCAAACAGGGTTCGTACACTGAAGCTTTCTTT. Looking up the rest from reference TRBV7-2 and TRBJ1-1 gives the full variable domain: GAGVSQSPSNKVTEKGKDVELRCDPISGHTALYWYRQSLGQGLEFLIYFQGNSAPDKSGLPSDRFSAERTGGSVSTLTIQRTQQEDSAVYLCASSTKQGSYTEAFFGQGTRLTVV.

The CDR3 DNA sequence: TGTGCCAGCAGCTTTGGCGGGGGGCGAGGGGGAGAGACCCAGTACTTC. This gives the protein CASSFGGGRGGETQYF. This chain links TRBV11-3 with TRBJ2-5, with TRBD2 matching 8 bases. V was pared by 3 bases and J by 4 bases, with 10 bases of the junction left unmatched. The CDR3 has 16 residues. Per the germline V gene, CDR1 is SGHNT and CDR2 is YENEEA.

The CDR3 coding sequence is TGTGCCAGCAGCTTATACCAGGGGATTAGGCCCCAGCATTTT. The encoded protein is CASSLYQGIRPQHF. The chain uses TRBV5-5 and TRBJ1-5; tentatively, D is TRBD1 (6 bases). Trimming left V 2 bases short and J 9 bases short, with 15 bases between. Germline V gene lookup returns CDR1 SGHKS and CDR2 YYEKEE (reference sequence). This CDR3 has 14 amino acids.

The chain employs TRBV5-1 and TRBJ1-1; no definite D call. This CDR3 is 13 amino acids long. Germline V lookup: CDR1 SGHRS, CDR2 YFSETQ. V was cut by 4 bases and J by 5 bases, with 12 bases left in between. The CDR3 coding sequence is TGCGCCAGCAGCCCCGAAGAGGGTACTGAAGCTTTCTTT. Protein: CASSPEEGTEAFF.

V usage is TRBV6-5 and J usage is TRBJ1-1; D remains unclear. Trimming took 5 bases from V and 2 from J, leaving 9 bases between them. This CDR3 region has 13 residues. Germline-derived CDR1 and CDR2 are MNHEY and SVGAGI. CDR3 DNA: TGTGCCAGCAGTGAACGAGGTAACACTGAAGCTTTCTTT. This translates into CASSERGNTEAFF.

This clone has more than one count but fewer than ten. The J gene is TRBJ2-7, the V gene TRBV6-5, with D tentatively TRBD2 (5 bases). Germline CDR1 is MNHEY and CDR2 is SVGAGI. The CDR3 spans 13 residues. Trimming stripped 5 bases from V and 2 bases from J, with 10 bases between. The CDR3: CASSPSRTYEQYF. CDR3 bases: TGTGCCAGCAGTCCTAGCCGTACCTACGAGCAGTACTTC.